This TCR beta chain was sequenced during a study of CD8 T cells in ankylosing spondylitis. General study points: Eight highly homologous variants formed a TCR beta motif that appeared characteristic of ankylosing spondylitis blood. Disease-associated clones were CD8+ and fairly uncommon in peripheral blood. Disease-associated clones were reportedly significantly overrepresented in matched ankylosing spondylitis synovial fluid.

The authors made TCR beta libraries by quantitative 5'-RACE with molecular barcodes. TCRdb reprocessed the 5' RACE reads with MiXCR, giving one entry per CDR3 protein. The table includes about 130,000 distinct CDR3 sequences, 6% to 8.5% detected once. V was trimmed by 6 bases and J by 0 bases, leaving 10 bases between them. Germline V gene lookup returns CDR1 DFQATT and CDR2 SNEGSKA (reference sequence). The CDR3 is 13 residues long. This clonotype has at least ten counts. The antigen is unknown. V usage is TRBV20-1 and J usage is TRBJ2-3; a possible D gene is TRBD1 (6 bases). The source of this sequence is a female donor with ankylosing spondylitis or in good health (not recorded which). Sequenced material: blood, either unsorted or a sorted T cell fraction (not recorded which). The DNA of the CDR3 is TGCAGTGCCCTCGGACAGAGCACAGATACGCAGTATTTT. This encodes CSALGQSTDTQYF.